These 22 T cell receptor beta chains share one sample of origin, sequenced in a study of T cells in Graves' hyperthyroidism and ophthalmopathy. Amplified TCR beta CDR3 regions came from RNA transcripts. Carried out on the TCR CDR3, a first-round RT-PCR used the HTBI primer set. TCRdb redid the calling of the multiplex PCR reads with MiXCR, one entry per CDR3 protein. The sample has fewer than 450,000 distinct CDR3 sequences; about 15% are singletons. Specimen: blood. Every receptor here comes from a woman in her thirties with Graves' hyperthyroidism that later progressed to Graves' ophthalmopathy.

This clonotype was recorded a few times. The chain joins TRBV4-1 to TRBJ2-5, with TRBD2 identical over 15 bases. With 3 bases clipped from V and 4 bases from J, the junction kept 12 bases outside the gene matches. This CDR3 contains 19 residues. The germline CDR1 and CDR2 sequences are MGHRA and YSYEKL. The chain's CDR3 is CASSHSPGLAGGRGETQYF. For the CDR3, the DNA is TGCGCCAGCAGCCATTCGCCGGGACTAGCGGGGGGCAGGGGAGAGACCCAGTACTTC.

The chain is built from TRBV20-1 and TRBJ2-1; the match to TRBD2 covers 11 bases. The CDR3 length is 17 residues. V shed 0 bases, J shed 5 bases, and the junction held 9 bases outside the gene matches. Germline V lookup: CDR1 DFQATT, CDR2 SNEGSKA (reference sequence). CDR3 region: CSARDPQYSGRDNEQFF. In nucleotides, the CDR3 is TGCAGTGCTAGAGATCCCCAGTATAGCGGGAGGGACAATGAGCAGTTCTTC.

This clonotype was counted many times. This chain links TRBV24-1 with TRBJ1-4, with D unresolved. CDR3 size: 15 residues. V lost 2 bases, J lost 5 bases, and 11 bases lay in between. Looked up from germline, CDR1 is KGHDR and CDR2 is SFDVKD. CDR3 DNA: TGTGCCACCAGTGATTCTTTGGACGGGAATGAAAAACTGTTTTTT. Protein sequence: CATSDSLDGNEKLFF.

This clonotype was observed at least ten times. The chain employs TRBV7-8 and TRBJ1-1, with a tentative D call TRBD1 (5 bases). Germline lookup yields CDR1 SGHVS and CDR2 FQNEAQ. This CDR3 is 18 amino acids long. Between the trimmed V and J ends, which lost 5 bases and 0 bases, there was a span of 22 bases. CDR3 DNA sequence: TGTGCCAGCAGCCCCGCGGGGCGGGCTCAGCGAATGAACACTGAAGCTTTCTTT. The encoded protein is CASSPAGRAQRMNTEAFF.

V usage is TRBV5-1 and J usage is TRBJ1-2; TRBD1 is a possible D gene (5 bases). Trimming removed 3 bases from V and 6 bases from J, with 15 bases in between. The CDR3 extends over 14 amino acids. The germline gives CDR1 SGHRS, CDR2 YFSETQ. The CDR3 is CASSSSPGIDGYTF. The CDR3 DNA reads TGCGCCAGCAGCTCCTCCCCAGGGATCGATGGCTACACCTTC.

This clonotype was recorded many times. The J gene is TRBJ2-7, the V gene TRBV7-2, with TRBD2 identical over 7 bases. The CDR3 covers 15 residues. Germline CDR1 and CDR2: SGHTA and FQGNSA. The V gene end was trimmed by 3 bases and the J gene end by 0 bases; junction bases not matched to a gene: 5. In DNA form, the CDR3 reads TGTGCCAGCAGCTTGACTAGCTGGAGCTCCTACGAGCAGTACTTC. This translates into CASSLTSWSSYEQYF.

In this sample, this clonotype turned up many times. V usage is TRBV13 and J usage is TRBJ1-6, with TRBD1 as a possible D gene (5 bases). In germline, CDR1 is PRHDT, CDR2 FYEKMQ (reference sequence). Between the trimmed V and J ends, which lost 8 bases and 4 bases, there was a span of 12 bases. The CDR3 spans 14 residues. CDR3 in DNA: TGTGCCAGCGGTGGAGGGGCTTATAATTCACCCCTCCACTTT. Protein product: CASGGGAYNSPLHF.

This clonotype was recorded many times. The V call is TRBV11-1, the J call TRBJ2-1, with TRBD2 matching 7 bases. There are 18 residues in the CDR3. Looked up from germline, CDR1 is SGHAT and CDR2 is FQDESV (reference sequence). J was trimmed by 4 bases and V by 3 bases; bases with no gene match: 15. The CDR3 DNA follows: TGTGCCAGCAGCTTGTCATTGAGTCTAGCGGCCTTTTACAATGAGCAGTTCTTC. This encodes CASSLSLSLAAFYNEQFF.

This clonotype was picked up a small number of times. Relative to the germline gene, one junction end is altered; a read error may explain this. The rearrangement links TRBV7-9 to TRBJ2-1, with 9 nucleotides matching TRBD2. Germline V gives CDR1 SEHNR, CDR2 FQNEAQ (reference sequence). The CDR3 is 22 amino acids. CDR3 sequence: CVSSASAVSWERGAGGYNEQFF. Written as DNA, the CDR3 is TGTGTCAGCAGCGCCAGCGCGGTTTCGTGGGAGCGGGGGGCCGGAGGATACAATGAGCAGTTCTTC.

The CDR3 here is CASRRPLDSSGNTIYF. CDR3 in DNA: TGTGCCAGCAGACGCCCCCTGGACAGCTCTGGAAACACCATATATTTT. This chain uses TRBV6-1 with TRBJ1-3; TRBD1 is a possible D gene (6 bases). Trimming took 6 bases from V and 0 from J, leaving 15 bases between them. Looked up from germline, CDR1 is MNHNS and CDR2 is SASEGT. The CDR3 runs to 16 residues.

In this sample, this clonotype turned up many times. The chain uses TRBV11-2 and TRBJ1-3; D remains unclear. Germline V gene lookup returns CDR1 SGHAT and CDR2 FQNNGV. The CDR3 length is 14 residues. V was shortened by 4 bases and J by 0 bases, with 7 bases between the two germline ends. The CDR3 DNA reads TGTGCCAGCAGCTCCATCAGCTCTGGAAACACCATATATTTT. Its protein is CASSSISSGNTIYF. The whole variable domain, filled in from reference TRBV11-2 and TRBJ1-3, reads EAGVAQSPRYKIIEKRQSVAFWCNPISGHATLYWYQQILGQGPKLLIQFQNNGVVDDSQLPKDRFSAERLKGVDSTLKIQPAKLEDSAVYLCASSSISSGNTIYFGEGSWLTVV.

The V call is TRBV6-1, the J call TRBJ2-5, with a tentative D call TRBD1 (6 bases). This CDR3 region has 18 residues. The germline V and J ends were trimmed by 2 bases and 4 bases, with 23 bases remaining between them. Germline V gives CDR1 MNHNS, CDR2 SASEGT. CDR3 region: CASSEKWYGQTSRETQYF. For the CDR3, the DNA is TGTGCCAGCAGTGAAAAGTGGTACGGACAGACGTCCCGAGAGACCCAGTACTTC.

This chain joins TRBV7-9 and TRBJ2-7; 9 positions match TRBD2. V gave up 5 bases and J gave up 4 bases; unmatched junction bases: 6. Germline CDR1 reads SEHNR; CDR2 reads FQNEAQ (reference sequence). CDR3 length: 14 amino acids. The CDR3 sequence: CASSPLAGEYEQYF. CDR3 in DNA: TGTGCCAGCAGCCCGTTAGCGGGAGAGTACGAGCAGTACTTC.

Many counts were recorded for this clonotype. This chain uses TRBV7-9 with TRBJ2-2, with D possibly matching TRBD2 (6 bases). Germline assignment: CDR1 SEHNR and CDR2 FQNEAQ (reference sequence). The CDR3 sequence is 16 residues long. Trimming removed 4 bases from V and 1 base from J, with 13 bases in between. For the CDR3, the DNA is TGTGCCAGCAGCTGGGCCGGGGGAGTGAACACCGGGGAGCTGTTTTTT. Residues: CASSWAGGVNTGELFF.

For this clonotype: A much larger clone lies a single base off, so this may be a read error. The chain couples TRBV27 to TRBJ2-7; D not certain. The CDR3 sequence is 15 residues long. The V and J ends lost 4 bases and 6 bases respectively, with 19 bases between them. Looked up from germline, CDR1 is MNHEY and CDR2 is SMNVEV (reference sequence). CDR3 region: CASSYRQVPNCEQYF. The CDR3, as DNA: TGTGCCAGCAGTTACCGCCAGGTGCCAAACTGCGAGCAGTACTTC.

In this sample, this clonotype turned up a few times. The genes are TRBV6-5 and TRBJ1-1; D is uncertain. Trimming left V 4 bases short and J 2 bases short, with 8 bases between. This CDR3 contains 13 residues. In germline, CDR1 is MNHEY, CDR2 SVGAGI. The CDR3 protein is CASSWGDNTEAFF. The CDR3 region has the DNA TGTGCCAGCAGTTGGGGAGACAACACTGAAGCTTTCTTT.

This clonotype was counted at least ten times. The CDR3 protein is CASLNPKGGRVYGYTF. In nucleotides, the CDR3 is TGTGCCAGCCTTAACCCTAAGGGGGGGCGAGTCTATGGCTACACCTTC. The chain carries TRBV6-1 and TRBJ1-2; D is perhaps TRBD1 (6 bases). The ends were cut back, 8 bases at V and 4 bases at J, with 23 bases in the middle. The germline V gene encodes CDR1 MNHNS and CDR2 SASEGT. The CDR3 is made up of 16 amino acids.

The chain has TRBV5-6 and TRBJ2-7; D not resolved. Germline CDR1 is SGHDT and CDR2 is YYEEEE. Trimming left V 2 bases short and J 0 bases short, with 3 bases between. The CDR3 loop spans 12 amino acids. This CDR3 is CASSFTSYEQYF. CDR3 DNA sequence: TGTGCCAGCAGCTTTACCTCCTACGAGCAGTACTTC. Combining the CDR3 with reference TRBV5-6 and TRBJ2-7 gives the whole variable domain DAGVTQSPTHLIKTRGQQVTLRCSPKSGHDTVSWYQQALGQGPQFIFQYYEEEERQRGNFPDRFSGHQFPNYSSELNVNALLLGDSALYLCASSFTSYEQYFGPGTRLTVT.

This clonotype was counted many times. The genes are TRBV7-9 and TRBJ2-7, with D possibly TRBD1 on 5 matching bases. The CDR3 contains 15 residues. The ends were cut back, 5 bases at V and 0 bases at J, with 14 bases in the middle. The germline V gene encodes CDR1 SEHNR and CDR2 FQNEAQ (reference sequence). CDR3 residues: CASSPRQRSSYEQYF. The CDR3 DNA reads TGTGCCAGCAGCCCGAGACAGCGTAGCTCCTACGAGCAGTACTTC.

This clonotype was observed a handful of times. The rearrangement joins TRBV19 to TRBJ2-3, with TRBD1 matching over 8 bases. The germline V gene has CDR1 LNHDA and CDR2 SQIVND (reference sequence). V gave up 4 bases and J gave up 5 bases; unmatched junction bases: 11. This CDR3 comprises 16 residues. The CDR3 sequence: CASSTTAGTGKDTQYF. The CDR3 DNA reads TGTGCCAGTAGTACCACGGCCGGGACAGGAAAAGATACGCAGTATTTT.

The CDR3 loop is CASSAGSGHYEQYF. CDR3 DNA sequence: TGCGCCAGCAGTGCAGGTAGCGGGCACTACGAGCAGTACTTC. The chain couples TRBV10-2 to TRBJ2-7; 7 bases align to TRBD2. There are 14 residues in the CDR3. V lost 4 bases and J lost 3; bases outside the gene matches: 6. Germline CDR1 WSHSY, CDR2 SAAADI.

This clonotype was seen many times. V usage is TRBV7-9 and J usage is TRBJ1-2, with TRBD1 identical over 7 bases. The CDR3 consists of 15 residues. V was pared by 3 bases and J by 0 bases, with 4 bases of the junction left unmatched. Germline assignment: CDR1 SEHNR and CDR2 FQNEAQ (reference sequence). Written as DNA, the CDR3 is TGTGCCAGCAGCTTTACAACAGGGGCTAACTATGGCTACACCTTC. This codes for CASSFTTGANYGYTF. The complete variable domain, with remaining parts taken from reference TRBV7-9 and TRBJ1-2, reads DTGVSQNPRHKITKRGQNVTFRCDPISEHNRLYWYRQTLGQGPEFLTYFQNEAQLEKSRLLSDRFSAERPKGSFSTLEIQRTEQGDSAMYLCASSFTTGANYGYTFGSGTRLTVV.